This T cell receptor beta chain was captured in a study of CD8 T cells in ankylosing spondylitis. Germline loops: CDR1 DFQATT, CDR2 SNEGSKA (reference sequence). V shed 5 bases and J shed 0 bases, with 10 bases lying between them. CDR3 size: 13 residues. In making TCR beta libraries, quantitative 5'-RACE with molecular barcodes was used. A single record per CDR3 protein comes from TCRdb applying MiXCR to the 5' RACE reads. Altogether a few hundred thousand distinct CDR3 sequences are present, approximately 11% being singletons, with the ten largest covering under 7%. Many counts were recorded for this clonotype.

The clonotype originates from a male donor with ankylosing spondylitis or in good health (not recorded which). V gene TRBV20-1 combines with J gene TRBJ1-1; D ambiguous. Sequencing was performed on blood, either unsorted or a sorted T cell fraction (not recorded which). The CDR3 DNA is TGCAGTGCTTACAACCCAATGAACACTGAAGCTTTCTTT. Protein: CSAYNPMNTEAFF.